This TCR beta chain was documented in a study of T cell responses to AZD1222 COVID-19 vaccine. The wider study: Both about-4-week and about-12-week second-dose recipients were combined. Study conclusions and caveats: Every sample of the repertoires postdated the peak T cell response.

Of note for this clone: Its antigen remains unknown.

The CDR3 has 17 residues. V dropped 3 bases and J dropped 4 bases, with 19 bases sitting between them. Per the germline V gene, CDR1 is MDHEN and CDR2 is SYDVKM. Generated by immunoSEQ multiplex PCR, the TCRdb table keeps only in-frame clones and is missing some. This table holds 95,000 to 110,000 clones, 93% found once. The sample was peripheral blood, taken on day 0 of AZD1222 vaccination. The chain joins TRBV28 to TRBJ1-5; TRBD1 might be the D (5 bases). The TCR comes from an adult in good health. For the CDR3, the DNA is TGTGCCAGCAGTTTCTCCCGTTTTGGCAGGGATAATCAGCCCCAGCATTTT. This gives the protein CASSFSRFGRDNQPQHF.